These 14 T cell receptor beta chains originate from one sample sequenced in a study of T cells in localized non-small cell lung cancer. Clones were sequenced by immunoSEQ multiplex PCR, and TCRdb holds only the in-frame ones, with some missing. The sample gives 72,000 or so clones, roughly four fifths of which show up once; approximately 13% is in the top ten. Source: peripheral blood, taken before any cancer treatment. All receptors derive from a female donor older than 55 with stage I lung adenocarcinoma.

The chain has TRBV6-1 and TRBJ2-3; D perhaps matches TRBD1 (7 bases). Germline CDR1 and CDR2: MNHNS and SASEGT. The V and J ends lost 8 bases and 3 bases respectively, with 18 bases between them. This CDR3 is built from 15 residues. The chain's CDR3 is CASRAGGLGTDTQYF. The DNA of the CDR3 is TGTGCCAGCCGGGCAGGGGGGTTGGGAACAGATACGCAGTATTTT.

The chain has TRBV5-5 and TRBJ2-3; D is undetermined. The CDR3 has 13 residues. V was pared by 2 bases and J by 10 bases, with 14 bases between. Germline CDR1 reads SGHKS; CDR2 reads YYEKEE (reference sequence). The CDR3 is CASSFPYDTSQYF. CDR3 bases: TGTGCCAGCAGCTTCCCTTATGACACCTCGCAGTATTTT. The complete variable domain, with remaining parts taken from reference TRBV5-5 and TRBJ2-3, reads DAGVTQSPTHLIKTRGQQVTLRCSPISGHKSVSWYQQVLGQGPQFIFQYYEKEERGRGNFPDRFSARQFPNYSSELNVNALLLGDSALYLCASSFPYDTSQYFGPGTRLTVL.

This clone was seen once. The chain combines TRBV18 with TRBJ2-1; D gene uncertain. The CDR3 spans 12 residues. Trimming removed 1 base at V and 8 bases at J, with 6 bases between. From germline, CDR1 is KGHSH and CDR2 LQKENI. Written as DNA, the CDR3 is TGTGCCAGCTCACCACAACTCGATGAGCAGTTCTTC. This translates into CASSPQLDEQFF.

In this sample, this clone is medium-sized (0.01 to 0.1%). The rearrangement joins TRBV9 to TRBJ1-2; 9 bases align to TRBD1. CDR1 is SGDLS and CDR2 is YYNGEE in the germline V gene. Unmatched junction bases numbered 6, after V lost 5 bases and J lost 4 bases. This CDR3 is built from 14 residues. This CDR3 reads CASSTGGSSYGYTF. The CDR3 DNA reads TGTGCCAGCAGTACAGGGGGCTCAAGCTATGGCTACACCTTC.

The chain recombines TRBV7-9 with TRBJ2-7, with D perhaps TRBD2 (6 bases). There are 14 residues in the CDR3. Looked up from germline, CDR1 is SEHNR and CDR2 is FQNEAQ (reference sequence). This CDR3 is CATRGADPTYEQYF. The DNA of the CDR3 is TGTGCGACACGCGGGGCTGATCCAACCTACGAGCAGTACTTC.

The CDR3 loop reads CASSLGWGGADTQYF. CDR3 nucleotide sequence: TGTGCCAGCAGCTTAGGATGGGGGGGCGCAGATACGCAGTATTTT. The chain recombines TRBV11-2 with TRBJ2-3, with a tentative D call TRBD2 (7 bases). The CDR3 sequence is 15 residues long. From germline, CDR1 is SGHAT and CDR2 FQNNGV. The V gene lost 1 base and the J gene lost 4 bases, with 12 bases spanning the gap.

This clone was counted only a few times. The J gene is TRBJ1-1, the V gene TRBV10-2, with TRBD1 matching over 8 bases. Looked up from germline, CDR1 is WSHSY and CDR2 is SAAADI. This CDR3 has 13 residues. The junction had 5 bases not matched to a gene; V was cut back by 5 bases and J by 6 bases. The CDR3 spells CASSRGQVAEAFF. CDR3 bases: TGCGCCAGCAGTCGGGGACAGGTGGCTGAAGCTTTCTTT.

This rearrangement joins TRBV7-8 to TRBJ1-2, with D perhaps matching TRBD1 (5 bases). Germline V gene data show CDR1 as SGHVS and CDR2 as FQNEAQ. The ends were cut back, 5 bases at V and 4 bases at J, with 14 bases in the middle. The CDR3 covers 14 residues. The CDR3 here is CASSVGGNTYGYTF. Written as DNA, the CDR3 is TGTGCCAGCAGCGTCGGGGGGAACACCTATGGCTACACCTTC.

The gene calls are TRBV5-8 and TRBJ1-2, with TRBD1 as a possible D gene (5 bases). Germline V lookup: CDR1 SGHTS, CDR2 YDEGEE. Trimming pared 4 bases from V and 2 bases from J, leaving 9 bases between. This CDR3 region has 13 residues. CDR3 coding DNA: TGTGCCAGCAGCCCAGGGACCAACTATGGCTACACCTTC. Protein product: CASSPGTNYGYTF.

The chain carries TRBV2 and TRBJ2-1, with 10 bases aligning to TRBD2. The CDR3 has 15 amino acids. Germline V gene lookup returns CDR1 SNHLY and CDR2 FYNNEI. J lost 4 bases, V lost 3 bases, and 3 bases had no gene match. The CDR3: CASSEEAGGYNEQFF. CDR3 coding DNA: TGTGCCAGCAGTGAGGAAGCGGGGGGGTACAATGAGCAGTTCTTC. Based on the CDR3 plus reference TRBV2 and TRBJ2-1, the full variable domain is EPEVTQTPSHQVTQMGQEVILRCVPISNHLYFYWYRQILGQKVEFLVSFYNNEISEKSEIFDDQFSVERPDGSNFTLKIRSTKLEDSAMYFCASSEEAGGYNEQFFGPGTRLTVL.

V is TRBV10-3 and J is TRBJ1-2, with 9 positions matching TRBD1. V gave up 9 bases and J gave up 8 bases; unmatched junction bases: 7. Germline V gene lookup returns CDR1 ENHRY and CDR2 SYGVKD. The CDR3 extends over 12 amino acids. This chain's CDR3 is CAILGQGNGYTF. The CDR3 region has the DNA TGTGCCATTCTGGGACAGGGAAACGGCTACACCTTC.

CDR3 in amino acids: CASSIRFGYTF. The CDR3 DNA sequence: TGTGCCAGCAGCATACGGTTTGGCTACACCTTC. V is TRBV7-2 and J is TRBJ1-2, with no clear D. Between the trimmed V and J ends, which lost 5 bases and 7 bases, there was a span of 8 bases. CDR1 and CDR2 (germline): SGHTA, FQGNSA. There are 11 residues in the CDR3. Full variable domain (remainder filled in from reference TRBV7-2 and TRBJ1-2): GAGVSQSPSNKVTEKGKDVELRCDPISGHTALYWYRQSLGQGLEFLIYFQGNSAPDKSGLPSDRFSAERTGGSVSTLTIQRTQQEDSAVYLCASSIRFGYTFGSGTRLTVV.

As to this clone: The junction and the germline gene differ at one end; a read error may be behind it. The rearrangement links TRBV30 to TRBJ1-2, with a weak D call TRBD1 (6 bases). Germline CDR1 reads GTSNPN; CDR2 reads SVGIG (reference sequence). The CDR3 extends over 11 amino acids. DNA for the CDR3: TGTGCCTGGAAATTAGGAACAGGGTGGGCCTTC. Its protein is CAWKLGTGWAF.

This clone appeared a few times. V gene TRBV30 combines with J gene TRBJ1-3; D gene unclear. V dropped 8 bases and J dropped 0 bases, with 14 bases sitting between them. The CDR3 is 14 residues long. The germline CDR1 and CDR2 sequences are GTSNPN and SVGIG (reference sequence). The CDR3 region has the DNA TGTGCCAGCCGAGAGGCAGGCTCTGGAAACACCATATATTTT. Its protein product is CASREAGSGNTIYF. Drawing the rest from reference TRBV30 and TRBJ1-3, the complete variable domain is SQTIHQWPATLVQPVGSPLSLECTVEGTSNPNLYWYRQAAGRGLQLLFYSVGIGQISSEVPQNLSASRPQDRQFILSSKKLLLSDSGFYLCASREAGSGNTIYFGEGSWLTVV.